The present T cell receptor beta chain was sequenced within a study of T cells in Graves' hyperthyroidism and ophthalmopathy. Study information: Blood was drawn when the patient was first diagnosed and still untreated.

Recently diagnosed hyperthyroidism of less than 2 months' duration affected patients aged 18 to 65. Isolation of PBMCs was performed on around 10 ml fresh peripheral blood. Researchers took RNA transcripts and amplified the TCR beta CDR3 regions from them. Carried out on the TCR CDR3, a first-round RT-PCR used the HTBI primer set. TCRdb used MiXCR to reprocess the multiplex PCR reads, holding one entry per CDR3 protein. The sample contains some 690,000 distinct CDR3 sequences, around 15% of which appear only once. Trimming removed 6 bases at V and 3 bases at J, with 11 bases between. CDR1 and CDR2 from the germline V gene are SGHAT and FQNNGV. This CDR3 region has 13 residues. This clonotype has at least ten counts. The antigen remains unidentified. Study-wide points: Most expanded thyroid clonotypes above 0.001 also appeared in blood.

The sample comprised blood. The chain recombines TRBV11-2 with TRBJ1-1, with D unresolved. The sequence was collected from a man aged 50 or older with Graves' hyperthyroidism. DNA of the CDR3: TGTGCCAGCAGTCCGACATGGGACACTGAAGCTTTCTTT. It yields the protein CASSPTWDTEAFF.